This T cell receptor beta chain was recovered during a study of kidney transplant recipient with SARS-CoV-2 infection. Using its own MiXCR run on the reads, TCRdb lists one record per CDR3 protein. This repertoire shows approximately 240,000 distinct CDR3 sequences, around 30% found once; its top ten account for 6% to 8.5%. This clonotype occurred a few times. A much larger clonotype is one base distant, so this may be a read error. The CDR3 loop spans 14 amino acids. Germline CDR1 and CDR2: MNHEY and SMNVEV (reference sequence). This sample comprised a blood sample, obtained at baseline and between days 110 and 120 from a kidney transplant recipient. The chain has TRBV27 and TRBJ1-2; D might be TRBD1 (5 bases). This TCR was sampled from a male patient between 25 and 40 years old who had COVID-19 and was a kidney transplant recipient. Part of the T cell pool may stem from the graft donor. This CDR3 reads CASSPNGGDYDYTF. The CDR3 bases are TGTGCCAGCAGCCCAAACGGGGGGGACTATGACTACACCTTC.